One sample yielded the 11 T cell receptor beta chains listed below, sequenced in a study of human T cells and chemical hapten exposure. Indicated time point: patch test 3, about 24 weeks after DPC sensitization. Documented treatment: therapeutic diphenylcyclopropenone sensitization with weekly scalp DPC. MiXCR was run by TCRdb on the RACE reads, yielding one entry per CDR3 protein. The table records about 84,000 distinct CDR3 sequences, under 14% of them present only once. Sequenced here: whole blood, sampled in connection with sensitization to the hapten diphenylcyclopropenone (DPC). The receptors stem from a woman in her fifties or sixties with alopecia areata. Some clones in this sample may be carry-over from other donors' samples.

This clonotype showed up just once. The chain links TRBV9 to TRBJ2-2; possible D gene TRBD1, 5 bases. Trimming removed 4 bases at V and 4 bases at J, with 14 bases between. The CDR3 is 15 residues long. CDR1 is SGDLS, CDR2 YYNGEE, per germline. The DNA of the CDR3 is TGTGCCAGCAGCCAACGGCAGGGAATCACCGGGGAGCTGTTTTTT. Its translation is CASSQRQGITGELFF.

This clonotype showed up just a few times. The chain combines TRBV6-2 or TRBV6-3 with TRBJ2-5, with TRBD2 matching over 10 bases. The trim removed 6 bases at V and 4 bases at J, leaving 8 bases unmatched. The CDR3 runs 15 residues. From germline, CDR1 is MNHEY and CDR2 SVGEGT. CDR3 loop: CASSRPTSGIETQYF. CDR3 nucleotides: TGTGCCAGCAGCCGGCCCACTAGCGGGATAGAGACCCAGTACTTC.

V usage is TRBV6-5 and J usage is TRBJ2-3; 11 bases map to TRBD2. CDR3 size: 16 residues. Germline V gene data show CDR1 as MNHEY and CDR2 as SVGAGI. Trimming cost V 6 bases and J 1 base; bases outside gene matches: 6. CDR3 sequence (DNA): TGTGCCAGCAGCGCCGGGACTAGCGGAGGCACAGATACGCAGTATTTT. Amino acid sequence: CASSAGTSGGTDTQYF.

The V and J genes are TRBV28 and TRBJ1-3, with unresolved D. This CDR3 is built from 15 residues. Trimming removed 3 bases at V and 4 bases at J, with 13 bases between. The germline CDR1 and CDR2 sequences are MDHEN and SYDVKM. The CDR3 spells CASSFPPPRGNTIYF. CDR3 in DNA: TGTGCCAGCAGTTTTCCCCCCCCGCGCGGAAACACCATATATTTT.

This clonotype has a handful of counts. The chain uses TRBV6-5 and TRBJ2-7; D is unclear. V lost 5 bases to trimming and J lost 6 bases, with 14 bases between them. This CDR3 spans 13 amino acids. The germline V gene encodes CDR1 MNHEY and CDR2 SVGAGI. The CDR3 reads CASSPGTLVEQYF. The CDR3 region has the DNA TGTGCCAGCAGTCCCGGCACACTGGTCGAGCAGTACTTC.

This clonotype was seen ten or more times. The chain is built from TRBV5-1 and TRBJ1-1, with D perhaps TRBD1 (6 bases). CDR1 and CDR2 from the germline V gene are SGHRS and YFSETQ. CDR3 size: 14 residues. Trimming took 4 bases from V and 2 from J, leaving 12 bases between them. For the CDR3, the DNA is TGCGCCAGCAGCCTGGACAGTCTCAACACTGAAGCTTTCTTT. As protein: CASSLDSLNTEAFF.

This clonotype appeared many times. The chain links TRBV5-5 to TRBJ2-3; TRBD2 matches 8 bases. Looked up from germline, CDR1 is SGHKS and CDR2 is YYEKEE (reference sequence). The CDR3 is made up of 19 amino acids. With V trimmed by 1 base and J by 0 bases, 13 bases remained unmatched. CDR3 in amino acids: CASSLRLAGRGASTDTQYF. The CDR3 nucleotides are TGTGCCAGCAGCTTGAGGCTAGCGGGTCGGGGTGCTAGCACAGATACGCAGTATTTT.

J is TRBJ2-5 and V is TRBV7-3, with 7 nucleotides matching TRBD2. Germline V CDR1 and CDR2: SGHTA, FQGTGA. Trimming at V came to 0 bases and at J to 4 bases, leaving 11 bases not matched to a gene. The CDR3 consists of 17 residues. In DNA, the CDR3 is TGTGCCAGCAGCTTAACCCCCCCGGTTGCGGGAGTAGAGACCCAGTACTTC. Its translation is CASSLTPPVAGVETQYF.

This clonotype was detected only a few times. The chain is built from TRBV29-1 and TRBJ2-7, with D perhaps TRBD2 (5 bases). The germline V and J ends were trimmed by 4 bases and 7 bases, with 23 bases remaining between them. The CDR3 covers 15 residues. Germline V CDR1 and CDR2: SQVTM, ANQGSEA. The CDR3 DNA is TGCAGCGTTGCCCAGGACTTGGGCCCGGCGGAAGAGCAGTACTTC. It translates to CSVAQDLGPAEEQYF.

The chain carries TRBV7-6 and TRBJ2-7; D unclear. This CDR3 is built from 14 residues. Germline lookup yields CDR1 SGHVS and CDR2 FNYEAQ. Trimming took off 4 bases at V and 0 bases at J, with 10 bases between the two ends. The CDR3 sequence is CASSSRPPSYEQYF. As DNA, the CDR3 is TGTGCCAGCAGCTCCCGCCCGCCCTCCTACGAGCAGTACTTC.

The chain has TRBV28 and TRBJ2-3; 7 nucleotides line up with TRBD1. The CDR3 is made up of 15 amino acids. Germline loops: CDR1 MDHEN, CDR2 SYDVKM. With V trimmed by 8 bases and J by 0 bases, 8 bases remained unmatched. Here the CDR3 DNA reads TGTGCCAGCGGACCCGGGACAGCTAGCACAGATACGCAGTATTTT. This translates into CASGPGTASTDTQYF.